These 17 T cell receptor beta chains share one sample of origin, sequenced in a study of T cells after yellow fever vaccination. Via MiXCR, TCRdb re-called the 5' RACE reads, giving one row per CDR3 protein. The table lists some 350,000 distinct CDR3 sequences, 3% to 4.5% of them singletons, with around 24% in the top ten. This specimen consisted of PBMCs, obtained 5 days after the yellow fever booster vaccination. All receptors derive from a man aged 18 to 29 who received the YFV17D yellow fever vaccine.

Many counts were recorded for this clonotype. The chain recombines TRBV6-2 or TRBV6-3 with TRBJ2-3; perhaps TRBD2 as D (6 bases). The V and J ends lost 6 bases and 4 bases respectively, with 11 bases between them. Germline V gene sequence: CDR1 MNHEY, CDR2 SVGEGT. CDR3 size: 13 residues. Here the CDR3 reads CASRTPGADTQYF. The CDR3 region has the DNA TGTGCCAGCAGGACCCCGGGGGCAGATACGCAGTATTTT.

This clonotype was seen many times. The gene calls are TRBV4-3 and TRBJ2-7; tentatively, D is TRBD2 (5 bases). CDR3 length equals 15 residues. CDR1 and CDR2 (germline): LGHNA, YSLEER. V was shortened by 0 bases and J by 6 bases, with 15 bases between the two germline ends. The CDR3 sequence is CASSQDGGLAAEQYF. Written as DNA, the CDR3 is TGCGCCAGCAGCCAAGATGGCGGACTTGCTGCCGAGCAGTACTTC.

This clonotype was observed a few times. This chain uses TRBV5-4 with TRBJ2-3; D uncertain. The CDR3 runs to 12 residues. Trimming shortened V by 4 bases and J by 2 bases, and 5 bases separated the two germline ends. Germline V CDR1 and CDR2: SGHNT, YYREEE (reference sequence). This chain's CDR3 is CASSIHTDTQYF. As DNA, the CDR3 is TGTGCCAGCAGCATACACACAGATACGCAGTATTTT.

V usage is TRBV11-3 and J usage is TRBJ2-5; D may be TRBD2 (6 bases). From germline, CDR1 is SGHNT and CDR2 YENEEA. The V and J ends lost 1 base and 5 bases respectively, with 8 bases between them. The length of the CDR3 is 13 residues. The chain's CDR3 is CASSLGTTETQYF. CDR3 coding DNA: TGTGCCAGCAGCTTAGGGACTACGGAGACCCAGTACTTC.

This clonotype has only a few counts. Written as DNA, the CDR3 is TGTGCCAGCAGAACTACGGGGTCAGGCGAGCAGTACGTC. As protein: CASRTTGSGEQYV. This sequence joins TRBV5-6 and TRBJ2-7, with D possibly TRBD2 on 5 matching bases. The V and J ends lost 5 bases and 6 bases respectively, with 15 bases between them. Germline CDR1 and CDR2: SGHDT and YYEEEE. This CDR3 is 13 amino acids long.

The sample holds a few counts of this clonotype. V gene TRBV20-1 combines with J gene TRBJ2-3; no reliable D call. V lost 2 bases, J lost 1 base, and 7 bases lay in between. The CDR3 loop spans 13 amino acids. Germline values: CDR1 DFQATT, CDR2 SNEGSKA (reference sequence). DNA for the CDR3: TGCAGTGCTAGAACTTCCGGCACAGATACGCAGTATTTT. It codes for CSARTSGTDTQYF.

There are many counts of this clonotype. This chain uses TRBV7-9 with TRBJ2-2; no clear D gene. V shed 5 bases and J shed 4 bases, with 8 bases lying between them. This CDR3 has 13 residues. Germline V gene data show CDR1 as SEHNR and CDR2 as FQNEAQ (reference sequence). The CDR3 sequence: CASSPQVTGELFF. CDR3 DNA: TGTGCCAGCAGCCCACAAGTCACCGGGGAGCTGTTTTTT.

This clonotype appeared many times. The chain has TRBV4-3 and TRBJ2-3; possibly TRBD2 for D (5 bases). V was cut by 2 bases and J by 0 bases, with 9 bases left in between. Germline values: CDR1 LGHNA, CDR2 YSLEER. The CDR3 runs 15 residues. The CDR3 bases are TGCGCCAGCAGCCAACGGGGTACTAGCACAGATACGCAGTATTTT. Protein product: CASSQRGTSTDTQYF.

This clonotype was counted between two and nine times. This sequence joins TRBV11-2 and TRBJ2-7; D gene unclear. The ends were cut back, 1 base at V and 0 bases at J, with 10 bases in the middle. This CDR3 has 15 amino acids. The germline V gene encodes CDR1 SGHAT and CDR2 FQNNGV. CDR3 DNA sequence: TGTGCCAGCAGCTTAGCAGGCCCGAGCTCCTACGAGCAGTACTTC. The encoded protein is CASSLAGPSSYEQYF.

The V gene is TRBV27, the J gene TRBJ1-1; TRBD1 might be the D (6 bases). The V gene lost 4 bases and the J gene lost 1 base, with 19 bases spanning the gap. Germline V lookup: CDR1 MNHEY, CDR2 SMNVEV (reference sequence). This CDR3 spans 17 amino acids. CDR3 region: CASSSTIQTGPNTEAFF. The CDR3 DNA is TGTGCCAGCAGTTCCACAATCCAGACAGGTCCGAACACTGAAGCTTTCTTT.

The chain links TRBV6-2 or TRBV6-3 to TRBJ1-5, with a possible D match to TRBD1 (6 bases). Trimming left V 0 bases short and J 7 bases short, with 10 bases between. The CDR3 consists of 14 residues. Germline V gene data show CDR1 as MNHEY and CDR2 as SVGEGT. CDR3 in DNA: TGTGCCAGCAGTTACTCGCAGGGGAGCCAGCCCCAGCATTTT. Protein: CASSYSQGSQPQHF.

This clonotype was found many times. The CDR3 loop is CASSLGLASYNEQFF. The DNA of the CDR3 is TGCGCCAGCAGCTTGGGCCTAGCGTCCTACAATGAGCAGTTCTTC. V is TRBV5-1 and J is TRBJ2-1; D might be TRBD2 (6 bases). Trimming took 0 bases from V and 1 from J, leaving 8 bases between them. Germline loops: CDR1 SGHRS, CDR2 YFSETQ. The CDR3 has 15 amino acids.

The rearrangement uses TRBV12-3 or TRBV12-4 and TRBJ1-1; tentatively, D is TRBD1 (5 bases). This CDR3 has 14 amino acids. Between the trimmed V and J ends, which lost 2 bases and 3 bases, there was a span of 10 bases. The CDR3 DNA reads TGTGCCAGCAGTTTACAGGGACGGGACACTGAAGCTTTCTTT. Amino acid sequence: CASSLQGRDTEAFF.

A few counts support this clonotype. This CDR3 reads CASRQDRARIDTQYF. CDR3 nucleotide sequence: TGTGCCAGCAGACAGGACAGGGCTCGGATAGATACGCAGTATTTT. The V call is TRBV3-1, the J call TRBJ2-3; 8 bases map to TRBD1. V lost 6 bases to trimming and J lost 5 bases; unmatched junction nucleotides: 10. The CDR3 loop spans 15 amino acids. Germline V lookup: CDR1 LGHDT, CDR2 YNNKEL (reference sequence).

V and J are TRBV10-3 and TRBJ1-1; D not resolved. V was pared by 3 bases and J by 4 bases, with 21 bases between. This CDR3 has 17 residues. Germline assignment: CDR1 ENHRY and CDR2 SYGVKD. The CDR3 protein is CAISELPGTSASTEAFF. The DNA for the CDR3 is TGTGCCATCAGTGAACTGCCGGGAACTTCAGCTTCCACTGAAGCTTTCTTT.

In its sample, this clonotype was seen many times. V gene TRBV2 combines with J gene TRBJ2-3, with D hard to call. The V end was cut by 3 bases, the J end by 6 bases, with 13 bases between. The germline V gene encodes CDR1 SNHLY and CDR2 FYNNEI. There are 14 residues in the CDR3. CDR3 nucleotide sequence: TGTGCCAGCAGTGACCGTTCAGGAATGGATACGCAGTATTTT. This sequence encodes CASSDRSGMDTQYF.

The J gene is TRBJ2-5, the V gene TRBV18; 8 bases fit TRBD2. J gave up 0 bases and V 6 bases, and 6 bases lay outside the gene matches. The CDR3 has 15 residues. Per germline, CDR1 KGHSH and CDR2 LQKENI. In DNA form, the CDR3 reads TGTGCCAGCTCCCAAAGCGGGGGACACCAAGAGACCCAGTACTTC. Encoded protein: CASSQSGGHQETQYF.